One sample yielded the 28 T cell receptor beta chains listed below, sequenced in a study of post-analysis software for immune sequencing data (dated by TCRdb to about 2015). Summary of the overall study and its limitations: Roughly 5 TRBV segments, including TRBV5-6, TRBV5-1 and TRBV20-1, were significantly more frequent in patients than controls.

Library construction relied on PCR. Instrument used: Illumina HiSeq 2500. Unique molecular identifiers were incorporated into TCR beta cDNA libraries to reduce PCR and sequencing biases. TCRdb trimmed the raw reads at Q25, called clones with MiXCR and kept productive beta chains. When rows share a CDR3 protein, they turn into one entry using the most common DNA and genes. For this sample the table gives around 700,000 distinct CDR3 sequences, of which approximately 60% were detected only once. 11% of the sample is held by the ten biggest clonotypes. No antigens are known for them. Specimen: blood. The receptors shown here come from a girl aged 2 to 9 with multiple sclerosis.

This clonotype was recorded a few times. This sequence joins TRBV12-3 or TRBV12-4 and TRBJ2-5, with 10 bases that match TRBD2. V shed 5 bases, J shed 6 bases, and the junction held 18 bases outside the gene matches. There are 18 residues in the CDR3. The CDR3 spells CASSAWTSGSWGGKTQYF. The DNA for the CDR3 is TGTGCCAGCAGTGCCTGGACTAGCGGAAGTTGGGGGGGGAAGACCCAGTACTTC.

The chain combines TRBV4-1 with TRBJ2-3; 12 nucleotides line up with TRBD2. CDR3 length: 17 amino acids. Germline trimming cut 3 bases from V and 0 bases from J; bases unmatched to any gene: 4. Per germline, CDR1 MGHRA and CDR2 YSYEKL. The DNA for the CDR3 is TGCGCCAGCAGCCATCCCGGGACTAGCGGGAGCACAGATACGCAGTATTTT. Translation: CASSHPGTSGSTDTQYF.

This clonotype was found a few times. This chain connects TRBV29-1 to TRBJ2-5, with D possibly TRBD2 on 6 matching bases. Trimming left V 5 bases short and J 2 bases short, with 12 bases between. Germline CDR1 reads SQVTM; CDR2 reads ANQGSEA. The CDR3 extends over 13 amino acids. CDR3 nucleotide sequence: TGCAGCGTTTCTCGGGACTTTCAAGAGACCCAGTACTTC. It encodes CSVSRDFQETQYF.

The chain recombines TRBV9 with TRBJ2-7; D perhaps matches TRBD2 (5 bases). Germline loops: CDR1 SGDLS, CDR2 YYNGEE. The CDR3 covers 17 residues. V lost 0 bases and J 2 bases, leaving 18 bases between the germline ends. CDR3 bases: TGTGCCAGCAGCGTAGGAAACGGACTCAGCACCACCTACGAGCAGTACTTC. It specifies CASSVGNGLSTTYEQYF.

The rearrangement uses TRBV4-2 and TRBJ2-1; the match to TRBD1 covers 8 bases. Unmatched junction bases numbered 6, after V lost 1 base and J lost 4 bases. The germline V gene encodes CDR1 LGHNA and CDR2 YNFKEQ. This CDR3 is 16 amino acids long. The CDR3 bases are TGTGCCAGCAGCCAAGGTGTGACAGGGGCATACAATGAGCAGTTCTTC. Protein product: CASSQGVTGAYNEQFF.

The V and J genes are TRBV20-1 and TRBJ2-2; D not resolved. Germline CDR1 DFQATT, CDR2 SNEGSKA (reference sequence). The CDR3 is 12 amino acids. Deletions cut 1 base from V and 5 bases from J, with 5 bases between. In DNA, the CDR3 is TGCAGTGCTAGAGGCCGGACCGGGGAGCTGTTTTTT. Protein product: CSARGRTGELFF.

The rearrangement links TRBV10-2 to TRBJ1-4; maybe TRBD1 (5 bases). Trimming removed 2 bases from V and 8 bases from J, with 27 bases in between. From germline, CDR1 is WSHSY and CDR2 SAAADI. The CDR3 contains 19 residues. The CDR3, as DNA: TGCGCCAGCAGTGAGCCATTTAACCCGACAGAGTTTTTTAGAGAAAAACTGTTTTTT. This translates into CASSEPFNPTEFFREKLFF.

The chain joins TRBV20-1 to TRBJ2-1; 10 bases match TRBD2. This CDR3 is built from 15 residues. Germline CDR1 and CDR2: DFQATT and SNEGSKA (reference sequence). V gave up 0 bases and J gave up 6 bases; unmatched junction bases: 5. The CDR3: CSARDGAGGLNEQFF. The DNA for the CDR3 is TGCAGTGCTAGAGATGGAGCGGGGGGGCTCAATGAGCAGTTCTTC.

The V and J genes are TRBV6-4 and TRBJ1-6; D gene unclear. The CDR3 loop spans 15 amino acids. Trimming took 2 bases from V and 7 from J, leaving 12 bases between them. CDR1 and CDR2 (germline): MRHNA, SNTAGT. Here the CDR3 DNA reads TGTGCCAGCAGTGACAGGGAGGGTAGGAATTCACCCCTCCACTTT. The encoded protein is CASSDREGRNSPLHF.

The sample holds a few counts of this clonotype. The genes are TRBV12-3 or TRBV12-4 and TRBJ2-7; D gene ambiguous. V was shortened by 3 bases and J by 4 bases, with 7 bases between the two germline ends. The CDR3 sequence is 12 residues long. CDR3 sequence (DNA): TGTGCCAGCAGTTTCGCTGGTTACGAGCAGTACTTC. Amino acids: CASSFAGYEQYF.

The rearrangement links TRBV6-5 to TRBJ2-3, with D maybe TRBD1 (7 bases). The CDR3 loop spans 15 amino acids. Germline V gene sequence: CDR1 MNHEY, CDR2 SVGAGI. The V end lost 6 bases, the J end lost 0 bases, and 13 bases lay between the germline ends. The CDR3 loop is CASSASGGSTDTQYF. CDR3 in DNA: TGTGCCAGCAGCGCCTCAGGGGGGAGCACAGATACGCAGTATTTT.

There are a few counts of this clonotype. The genes are TRBV5-1 and TRBJ1-2, with D possibly TRBD1 on 6 matching bases. The CDR3 is made up of 13 amino acids. Germline values: CDR1 SGHRS, CDR2 YFSETQ. The V gene lost 1 base and the J gene lost 3 bases, with 7 bases spanning the gap. CDR3 coding DNA: TGCGCCAGCAGCTTGTCAGGGGACTATGGCTACACCTTC. It translates to CASSLSGDYGYTF.

The genes are TRBV20-1 and TRBJ2-3; TRBD2 matches 12 bases. The germline gives CDR1 DFQATT, CDR2 SNEGSKA (reference sequence). The V gene end was trimmed by 1 base and the J gene end by 3 bases; junction bases not matched to a gene: 11. The CDR3 runs to 18 residues. The CDR3 DNA reads TGCAGTGCTAGAGGCCTAGCGGGGGGGGGTAGTAGGACAGATACGCAGTATTTT. As protein: CSARGLAGGGSRTDTQYF.

V is TRBV11-2 and J is TRBJ1-1; TRBD1 aligns across 9 bases. CDR1 and CDR2 (germline): SGHAT, FQNNGV. The ends lost 5 bases at V and 3 bases at J; junction bases unmatched: 7. The CDR3 has 15 amino acids. CDR3 residues: CASSQDRGGDTEAFF. The CDR3 bases are TGTGCCAGCAGCCAGGACAGGGGAGGCGACACTGAAGCTTTCTTT.

The chain recombines TRBV20-1 with TRBJ2-3, with 8 bases identical to TRBD2. Trimming removed 5 bases from V and 4 bases from J; junction bases left unmatched: 14. Looked up from germline, CDR1 is DFQATT and CDR2 is SNEGSKA (reference sequence). The CDR3 sequence is 16 residues long. The CDR3 region has the DNA TGCAGTGCTCGGAGCGGGACTAGTGGGAGAGCAGATACGCAGTATTTT. This sequence encodes CSARSGTSGRADTQYF.

This chain links TRBV11-2 with TRBJ2-5; D call uncertain. V lost 0 bases and J lost 4, with 9 bases in between. The CDR3 totals 14 residues. CDR1 is SGHAT and CDR2 is FQNNGV in the germline V gene. For the CDR3, the DNA is TGTGCCAGCAGCTTAGAAGGTATTAGAGAGACCCAGTACTTC. Its translation is CASSLEGIRETQYF.

The chain is built from TRBV24-1 and TRBJ2-5; 7 nucleotides align to TRBD1. The CDR3 loop spans 14 amino acids. Trimming cost V 4 bases and J 3 bases; bases outside gene matches: 4. The germline V gene has CDR1 KGHDR and CDR2 SFDVKD. The CDR3: CATSDPGTEETQYF. Written as DNA, the CDR3 is TGTGCCACCAGTGACCCAGGGACAGAAGAGACCCAGTACTTC.

The chain carries TRBV5-1 and TRBJ1-5; perhaps TRBD1 as D (5 bases). V lost 0 bases to trimming and J lost 4 bases, with 8 bases between them. Per the germline V gene, CDR1 is SGHRS and CDR2 is YFSETQ. The CDR3 has 14 residues. The CDR3 sequence is CASSLEWGNQPQHF. CDR3 sequence (DNA): TGCGCCAGCAGCTTGGAATGGGGGAATCAGCCCCAGCATTTT. Using reference TRBV5-1 and TRBJ1-5 for the parts outside the CDR3, the full variable domain is KAGVTQTPRYLIKTRGQQVTLSCSPISGHRSVSWYQQTPGQGLQFLFEYFSETQRNKGNFPGRFSGRQFSNSRSEMNVSTLELGDSALYLCASSLEWGNQPQHFGDGTRLSIL.

This chain links TRBV9 with TRBJ2-1; 13 nucleotides line up with TRBD2. The CDR3 sequence is 18 residues long. Unmatched junction bases numbered 3, after V lost 0 bases and J lost 0 bases. Germline V gives CDR1 SGDLS, CDR2 YYNGEE. The CDR3 here is CASSVGTSGSRSYNEQFF. The CDR3 nucleotides read TGTGCCAGCAGCGTAGGGACTAGCGGGAGTCGCTCCTACAATGAGCAGTTCTTC.

This clonotype was counted between two and nine times. The chain is built from TRBV29-1 and TRBJ1-2; 9 bases are a match to TRBD1. Germline V CDR1 and CDR2: SQVTM, ANQGSEA. V gave up 7 bases and J gave up 1 base; unmatched junction bases: 10. The CDR3 is 15 residues long. CDR3 amino acids: CSATIGTGINYGYTF. CDR3 nucleotides: TGCAGCGCCACGATCGGGACAGGGATTAACTATGGCTACACCTTC.

The rearrangement joins TRBV20-1 to TRBJ2-3, with TRBD2 matching over 10 bases. CDR1 DFQATT and CDR2 SNEGSKA come from the germline V gene (reference sequence). V shed 5 bases, J shed 5 bases, and the junction held 16 bases outside the gene matches. This CDR3 contains 17 residues. The CDR3 coding sequence is TGCAGTGCTCGACCGTCACAGCGGGAGGGCCTGAGAGATACGCAGTATTTT. Protein sequence: CSARPSQREGLRDTQYF.

This clonotype has a handful of counts. The chain carries TRBV20-1 and TRBJ2-5, with 10 positions matching TRBD2. Germline V gene data show CDR1 as DFQATT and CDR2 as SNEGSKA (reference sequence). The CDR3 sequence is 17 residues long. J was trimmed by 4 bases and V by 0 bases; bases with no gene match: 11. In DNA, the CDR3 is TGCAGTGCTAGAGATCACCGGCTAGCGGGGGTGGTAGAGACCCAGTACTTC. This translates into CSARDHRLAGVVETQYF.

This chain connects TRBV29-1 to TRBJ2-3, with 8 bases identical to TRBD2. This CDR3 is built from 17 residues. Germline assignment: CDR1 SQVTM and CDR2 ANQGSEA. J gave up 0 bases and V 2 bases, and 10 bases lay outside the gene matches. CDR3: CSVEYRGRLASTDTQYF. The CDR3 coding sequence is TGCAGCGTTGAATATCGGGGGCGACTAGCGAGCACAGATACGCAGTATTTT.

The rearrangement uses TRBV7-6 and TRBJ2-6; TRBD1 is a possible D gene (5 bases). V was trimmed by 1 base and J by 1 base, leaving 11 bases between them. CDR1 is SGHVS and CDR2 is FNYEAQ in the germline V gene. The CDR3 length is 17 residues. As DNA, the CDR3 is TGTGCCAGCAGCTTAGAACCAGGGTCGTCTGGGGCCAACGTCCTGACTTTC. Translating gives CASSLEPGSSGANVLTF.

The rearrangement links TRBV20-1 to TRBJ1-1, with D uncertain. Germline CDR1 reads DFQATT; CDR2 reads SNEGSKA (reference sequence). Trimming took 3 bases from V and 4 from J, leaving 9 bases between them. This CDR3 is built from 12 residues. CDR3 region: CSASRQSTEAFF. As DNA, the CDR3 is TGCAGTGCTAGTCGACAATCCACTGAAGCTTTCTTT.

J is TRBJ2-3 and V is TRBV5-4; the D call may be TRBD1 or TRBD2 (5 bases each). Trimming shortened V by 4 bases and J by 0 bases, and 12 bases separated the two germline ends. The CDR3 has 15 residues. The V gene's germline CDR1 is SGHNT and CDR2 YYREEE (reference sequence). Here the CDR3 DNA reads TGTGCCAGCAGCCGCCGGGACCCGAGCACAGATACGCAGTATTTT. Residues: CASSRRDPSTDTQYF.

The chain is built from TRBV11-3 and TRBJ2-3, with 9 bases matching TRBD2. Trimming cost V 3 bases and J 3 bases; bases outside gene matches: 4. Germline CDR1 is SGHNT and CDR2 is YENEEA. The CDR3 is 15 amino acids. CDR3 sequence reads: CASSFSAGGTDTQYF. The CDR3 DNA sequence: TGTGCCAGCAGCTTTTCGGCGGGAGGGACAGATACGCAGTATTTT.

The chain links TRBV12-3 or TRBV12-4 to TRBJ2-1; a weak D match, TRBD2 (6 bases). The CDR3 runs 15 residues. V was pared by 6 bases and J by 6 bases, with 18 bases between. CDR3 loop: CASRSVSGPCNEQFF. The CDR3 region has the DNA TGTGCCAGCAGATCCGTTAGCGGCCCCTGCAATGAGCAGTTCTTC.